This TCR beta chain is from a study of control samples from healthy donors and cancer patients. The repertoire was sequenced with immunoSEQ multiplex PCR; TCRdb's copy has only in-frame clones and lacks some. The table has 60,000 to 70,000 clones, more than 80% seen once; the top ten hold about 3.1%. CDR1 is LGHNA, CDR2 YNFKEQ, per germline. Trimming cost V 3 bases and J 0 bases, with 12 bases left between them. The length of the CDR3 is 16 residues. In its sample, this clone was seen a few times. This TCR derives from a woman in her forties or fifties with lung cancer. The sequencing sample was made of PBMCs. The chain recombines TRBV4-2 with TRBJ1-3; D remains ambiguous. The DNA for the CDR3 is TGTGCCAGCAGCCAGGGGTCCAGCGGCTCTGGAAACACCATATATTTT. It codes for CASSQGSSGSGNTIYF.